This T cell receptor (beta chain) was identified in a study of cytomegalovirus exposure and HLA in healthy donors (dated by TCRdb to about 2017). Context from the whole study: An earlier analysis of roughly 610 of the donors reported approximately 300 Gb of sequence data and roughly 120 million unique TCR beta sequences obtained from about 179 million T cells. An early release covering 500 to 750 HLA-typed donors comprised about 310 gigabases of sequencing data and around 80 million unique TCR sequences. Of the roughly 390 genotyped donors, approximately 80% were placed in the genetic ancestry cluster associated with self-reported Caucasian donors. The aim of the study was to test whether cataloging public T cell receptors could identify signatures of past pathogen exposure. Using immunosequencing, the study profiled T cell repertoires from around 670 subjects and related those repertoires to cytomegalovirus serostatus. Along with the approximately 600-subject first cohort, a separate validation cohort of approximately 110 different subjects was used. High-throughput TCR immunosequencing, statistical association of individual TCRs with disease status, and machine learning were combined to predict cytomegalovirus infection status. A later analysis re-analyzed previously published TCR beta repertoires from 550 to 700 donors and added high-resolution HLA genotyping to study TCR occurrence patterns. Rather than drawing on any new phenotypic data, the later analysis identified candidate immune exposures from TCR beta sequences and the way those sequences occurred across donors. To decide whether each TCR beta V gene segment behaved as functional or pseudogenic, an earlier analysis of approximately 590 of the donors relied on high-throughput TCR beta sequencing. Donor age, sex, ethnicity and CMV serostatus were compiled alongside the repertoire data. A later genetic analysis used genome-wide SNP genotypes for about three fifths of the 666 donors, treating that subset as a discovery cohort. All discovery cohort repertoires had been generated using a single sequencing platform. Class I and class II HLA loci were covered by the typing at four-digit resolution. The number of typed donors differed by locus: about 620-640 for A, B, C, DRB1 and DQB1; approximately 540 for DQA1; approximately 610 for DPA1; and approximately 450 for DPB1. Roughly five DR-DQ haplotypes were handled as single units for association and clustering, since linkage in the cohort was strong. Across 300 to 500 genotyped donors of the cohort, an average of roughly 250,000 unique TCR beta nucleotide sequences per donor were sequenced, and 15% to 20% of those sequences were non-productive. Findings and caveats that apply to the study as a whole: The sequencing pipeline was judged likely to have produced a cluster of highly shared sequence variants as a technical artifact. A later genetic analysis associated a missense DCLRE1C variant with V-gene and J-gene trimming of TCR beta chains, and an independent cohort replicated the association. Most CMV-associated TCR beta chains appeared to be HLA-restricted in a later analysis, and the HLA associations seemed to be driven largely by CMV exposure. Correlated functional status among segregating V segments might be attributable to linkage disequilibrium, but an unknown experimental factor could not be ruled out. The classifier was reported to diagnose cytomegalovirus status with high specificity and sensitivity in both the original cohort and the validation cohort. Several of the top co-occurrence clusters appeared to be linked to parvovirus B19, influenza, CMV and Epstein-Barr virus, according to a later analysis. Sequencing depth was assumed to be roughly uniform across donors in the presence/absence analyses, though that assumption may not hold. Three of the identified cytomegalovirus-associated TCR beta chains were confirmed in vitro to be specific for cytomegalovirus antigens. Because HLA typing was missing for some donors at each locus, association tests included only the typed subset. In a later analysis, HLA-associated TCR beta chains were found to be more clonally expanded and to have lower generation probabilities than equally common non-associated chains. Broadly in line with IMGT annotations, most TCR beta V segments showed up in productive rearrangements about 87% or about 30% of the time in an earlier analysis of approximately 640 of the donors. The only immune exposure information available for the cohort was CMV serostatus. A later genetic analysis reported fewer N-insertions in productive TCRs among donors in an Asian-associated ancestry cluster than the roughly 650-donor mean. Roughly 17 rarely observed V segments, including chromosome 9 orphons, were excluded from the earlier analysis of approximately 500 of the donors because counts were too low. In the study, 164 TCR beta chains were listed as associated with cytomegalovirus. Specific HLA alleles were associated with 18,000 or so TCR beta sequences at a false discovery rate of 0.05 in a later analysis. Some IMGT-functional V segments, including TRBV6-2 and TRBV6-3, could not be told apart with the 87-base-pair reads, so those segments were excluded. The cohort was sequenced for TCR beta chains only, and without alpha or paired-chain data the features that could be detected were limited. Most TCR sequences were observed very rarely across donors, whereas some public TCRs were present in many individuals. According to the authors, the approach could potentially be generalized to other disease states and immunological phenotypes. A further reported finding was that TCR beta sequences accurately predicted the HLA-A and HLA-B alleles for most subjects in the first cohort. According to a later analysis, TCR association rates differed among HLA loci, with DRB1 alleles showing the most associated TCRs and HLA-C alleles showing the fewest. When HLA alleles, especially DR and DQ, strongly co-occurred, attributing TCR associations to individual alleles was difficult.

The cohort comprised hundreds of healthy bone marrow donors. At the time of sampling, all cohort members were nominally healthy, though unrecorded immune exposures were likely present. The donor tested CMV seronegative, placing the donor among the 350 to 400 seronegative members of the cohort. A peripheral blood sample was provided by each donor, and peripheral blood mononuclear cells were used for TCR beta sequencing. The Qiagen DNeasy Blood Extraction Kit was used to extract genomic DNA from the blood cell samples. The germline V gene sets CDR1 to KGHSH and CDR2 to LQKENI. The germline V end is reduced by 2 bases and the J end by 8 bases; junction bases left unmatched: 3. Taken from cysteine to phenylalanine, the CDR3 has 15 residues. Of the read, only the CDR3 DNA is kept; its 45 bases are in frame from base 1. The library was built by means of the immunoSEQ multiplex PCR assay. For the multiplex PCR, a mixture combining 60 forward primers for TCR Vbeta segments and 13 reverse primers for TCR Jbeta segments was used. Amplification of the CDR3 region of rearranged TCR beta genes was performed with a multiplex PCR assay on genomic DNA. The Illumina HiSeq System was used to sequence the amplified TCR beta libraries as 87-base-pair reads. The source study handled its data this way. A later analysis counted some 74 million unique TCR beta chains across the 640 or so repertoires, and 9.5 million to 11 million of these chains were shared by at least two donors. To remove PCR and sequencing errors, raw reads were error-corrected and collapsed into unique sequences using a nearest-neighbor algorithm that merged closely related sequences. Alignment of CDR3 sequences to IMGT reference sequences was used to assign V, D and J gene segments. For a sequence to be retained, at least a six-nucleotide match to both a V gene segment and a J gene segment was required. A rearrangement counted as productive if the CDR3 had no stop codons and remained in frame with V and J, and every other rearrangement counted as non-productive. Following IMGT convention, CDR3 was defined as the stretch from the second conserved V-encoded cysteine up to the conserved J-encoded phenylalanine. In an earlier analysis of around 640 of the donors, sequences lacking an unambiguous match to a single V gene segment were excluded. In an earlier analysis of 500 to 750 of the donors, V segments were called functional above 56.7% productive rearrangements and were called segregating when the between-donor standard deviation exceeded 5%. A statistical classification framework was built to diagnose cytomegalovirus status from the catalog of TCR beta chain sequences. In a later analysis, TCR nucleotide sequences were compared against IMGT/GENE-DB human TR gene sequences so that V and J genes could be assigned. In a later analysis, CDR3 sequences and most-parsimonious VDJ recombination scenarios were assigned using the TCRdist pipeline. A later analysis defined each TCR beta chain by its CDR3 amino acid sequence plus V-gene family, and excluded reads lacking a unique V-gene family. In a later analysis, 500 to 650 highly shared, low-generation-probability nucleotide sequences were removed to address suspected cross-contamination and a sequencing artifact. In a later analysis, a clonal expansion index was calculated for each public chain from normalized within-repertoire ranks of inferred template counts. In a later analysis, generation probabilities were computed with a VDJ recombination model fitted to out-of-frame rearrangements, and the resulting probabilities were checked against IGoR. Hypergeometric tests were used in a later analysis to score TCR-TCR, TCR-HLA and TCR-CMV co-occurrence, with a repertoire-size bias correction applied to the TCR pairs. In a later analysis, false discovery rates were estimated by permuting HLA or CMV assignments 20 times. In a later analysis, co-occurring TCRs were grouped using DBSCAN, and TCRdist sequence similarity was added for clustering within HLA-allele-positive subsets. Co-occurrence clustering excluded repertoires with fewer than 30,000 or more than 120,000 public chains, plus five with anomalous nucleotide sharing. This is the immuneACCESS table as TCRdb keeps it, with only in-frame sequences that have V and J called. A part of the clones is gone; compared with another copy, unresolved V genes explain less than half, and the rest is unexplained. V and J calls plus clone size are reproduced from that table; the DNA served to infer D and trimming. The table for this sample shows 93,000 or so clones. The ten top clones hold less than 4% of the sample.

Notes on this clone: It has no known antigen specificity.

Source material: PBMCs. Here the chain combines TRBV18 and TRBJ2-1; TRBD2 matches 13 bases in the middle. The origin of this receptor is a man in his forties or fifties in good health and CMV-seronegative. For the CDR3, the sequence is CASSPDGLAGDEQFF. At the DNA level, the sequence is TGTGCCAGCTCACCAGATGGACTAGCGGGAGATGAGCAGTTCTTC.